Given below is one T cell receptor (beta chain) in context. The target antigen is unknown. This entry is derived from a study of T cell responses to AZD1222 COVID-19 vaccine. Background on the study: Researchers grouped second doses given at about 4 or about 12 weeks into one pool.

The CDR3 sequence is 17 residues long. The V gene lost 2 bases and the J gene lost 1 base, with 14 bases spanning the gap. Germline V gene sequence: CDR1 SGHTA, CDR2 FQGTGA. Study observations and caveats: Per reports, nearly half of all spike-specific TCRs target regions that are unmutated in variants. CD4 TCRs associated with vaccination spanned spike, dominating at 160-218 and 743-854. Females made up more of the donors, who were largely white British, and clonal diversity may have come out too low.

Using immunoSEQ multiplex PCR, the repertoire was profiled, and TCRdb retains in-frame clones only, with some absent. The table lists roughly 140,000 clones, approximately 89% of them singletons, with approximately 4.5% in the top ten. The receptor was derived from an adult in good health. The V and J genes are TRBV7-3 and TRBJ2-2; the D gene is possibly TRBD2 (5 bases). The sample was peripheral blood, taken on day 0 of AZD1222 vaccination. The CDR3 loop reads CASSLGYLGGNTGELFF. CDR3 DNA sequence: TGTGCCAGCAGCTTAGGGTACCTCGGAGGGAACACCGGGGAGCTGTTTTTT.